Listed below are T cell receptor beta chains from one sample, sequenced in a study of breast tumors, draining lymph nodes, adjacent tissues. TCRdb re-called the multiplex PCR reads with MiXCR, one entry per CDR3 protein. This repertoire shows some 170,000 distinct CDR3 sequences, about 33% found once; its top ten account for around 4%. Sequences were obtained from axillary lymph node tissue. Every receptor here comes from a female donor with breast cancer. Some clones in this sample may be carry-over from other donors' samples. Both conserved end residues are part of each CDR3. Fields, in order: clone size, V gene, D gene, CDR3 protein. D genes are given only for firm matches. Clone size is shown for a subset of rows, as once, few, many or a class of expanded clone.

many,TRBV5-1,.,CASSLAGATNEKLFF
.,TRBV4-2,.,CASSLTDTYYGYTF
many,TRBV6-4,.,CASSDSRRAGELFF
many,TRBV6-2/TRBV6-3,.,CASSGLGKGSYEQYF
once,TRBV9,TRBD2,CASSVASGGASYNEQFF
once,TRBV2,TRBD2,CASSEFRAGGPNEQLF
few,TRBV29-1,.,CSVETTMNTEAFF
many,TRBV11-2,.,CASSLVTGEQFF
.,TRBV29-1,TRBD2,CSVNSGMVKEQETQYF
many,TRBV11-2,TRBD1,CASSQGQVSTDTQYF
.,TRBV20-1,.,CSARDRTRYGYTF
.,TRBV7-3,.,CASSSPTLYEQYF
.,TRBV20-1,TRBD1,CSARVGGAGGYTF
many,TRBV30,TRBD2,CAWRLAGGGEQYF
many,TRBV5-4,TRBD1,CASSYRATGAYEQYF
.,TRBV7-3,TRBD2,CARSPGTSVAGDLFF
many,TRBV27,.,CASSLRVGIGGGETQYF
many,TRBV7-6,TRBD2,CASSPGTSGKETQYF
.,TRBV24-1,.,CATSDPYTQYF
many,TRBV6-5,.,CASSFSPGSVPHEQYF
many,TRBV4-1,.,CASSQEEAKGYTF
many,TRBV20-1,.,CSAQDSTDTQYF
many,TRBV6-5,TRBD2,CASSHAGVSYEQYF
.,TRBV5-1,.,CASSLGSGEPFF
many,TRBV30,TRBD2,CAWSVGLAGTETQYF
many,TRBV5-1,.,CASSLVGQTNSPLHF
.,TRBV29-1,.,CSVEGQGLYEQYF
.,TRBV30,TRBD2,CAWRRLAGVTGELFF
.,TRBV2,TRBD1,CASSETGGGLNYGYTF
.,TRBV6-2/TRBV6-3,.,CVSSYSYEQYF
many,TRBV20-1,.,CSATQALPLHF
few,TRBV6-1,.,CASSGQLDGYTF
many,TRBV5-1,TRBD1,CASSGQGTDTQYF
.,TRBV19,TRBD2,CASSIILAARDSTDTQYF
many,TRBV5-5,.,CASRRTEQETQYF
.,TRBV20-1,TRBD1,CSAGSPSRGPVGELFF
.,TRBV29-1,.,CSVPRGYGYTF
.,TRBV20-1,TRBD2,CSASLAGGMRITDTQYF
few,TRBV10-3,TRBD1,CAIGQGGADTQYF
.,TRBV14,.,CASGQESQGGDGYTF